This TCR beta chain was sequenced during a study of response to subunit inactivated influenza vaccine (dated by TCRdb to 2017 to 2018). Regarding the research as a whole: To follow how T cells responded to a trivalent subunit inactivated influenza vaccine, the researchers relied on deep quantitative profiling of the T cell receptor repertoire.

With respect to this clonotype: The clone's antigen remains unknown. The sample holds no much larger clone one base away, and base qualities are not on file.

Overall study outcomes, separate from this receptor: The authors suggested that each seasonal influenza vaccination may recruit only a limited number of new T cells.

The library was prepared using RT-PCR. Sequencing used an Illumina HiSeq 2500. In-frame beta chains were kept once TCRdb had trimmed the public reads at Q25 with fastp and called clones with MiXCR. Identical CDR3 proteins give one entry, which carries the most common genes and DNA. Within this sample are about 480,000 distinct CDR3 sequences, with 25% of them counted one time only. The top ten constitute over 1.5% of the sample. The input for sequencing was CD4+ T cells sorted from PBMCs, taken more than 4 days after vaccination. This TCR came from a man aged 50-59 years who received an inactivated influenza vaccine. Donor details come from another sample of the same person, matched by shared clones.

At the DNA level, the sequence is TGTGCCAGCAGCTTAGATACCCATAGCACAGATACGCAGTATTTT. This gives the protein CASSLDTHSTDTQYF. The chain is made from TRBV11-2 and TRBJ2-3, with no reliable assignment of the D segment. Trimming costs V 0 bases and J 0 bases, and their ends lie 7 bases apart. Looking up the germline V gene yields CDR1 SGHAT and CDR2 FQNNGV. The CDR3 covers 15 residues, taking in both the cysteine and the phenylalanine. Only the CDR3 portion is preserved as DNA: 45 bases, with reading frame beginning at the first base.